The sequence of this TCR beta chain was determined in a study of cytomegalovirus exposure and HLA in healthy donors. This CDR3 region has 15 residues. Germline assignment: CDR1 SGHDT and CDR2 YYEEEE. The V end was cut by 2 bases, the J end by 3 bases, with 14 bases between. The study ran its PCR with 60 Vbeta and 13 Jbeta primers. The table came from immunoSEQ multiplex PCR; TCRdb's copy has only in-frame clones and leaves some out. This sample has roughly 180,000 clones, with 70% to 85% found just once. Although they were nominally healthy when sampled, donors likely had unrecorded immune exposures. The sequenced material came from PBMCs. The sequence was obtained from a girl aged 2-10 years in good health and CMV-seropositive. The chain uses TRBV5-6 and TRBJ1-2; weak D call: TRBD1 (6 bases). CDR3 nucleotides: TGTGCCAGCAGCTTACCTACAGGGTCGGACTATGGCTACACCTTC. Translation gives CASSLPTGSDYGYTF. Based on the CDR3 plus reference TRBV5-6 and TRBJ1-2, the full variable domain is DAGVTQSPTHLIKTRGQQVTLRCSPKSGHDTVSWYQQALGQGPQFIFQYYEEEERQRGNFPDRFSGHQFPNYSSELNVNALLLGDSALYLCASSLPTGSDYGYTFGSGTRLTVV.